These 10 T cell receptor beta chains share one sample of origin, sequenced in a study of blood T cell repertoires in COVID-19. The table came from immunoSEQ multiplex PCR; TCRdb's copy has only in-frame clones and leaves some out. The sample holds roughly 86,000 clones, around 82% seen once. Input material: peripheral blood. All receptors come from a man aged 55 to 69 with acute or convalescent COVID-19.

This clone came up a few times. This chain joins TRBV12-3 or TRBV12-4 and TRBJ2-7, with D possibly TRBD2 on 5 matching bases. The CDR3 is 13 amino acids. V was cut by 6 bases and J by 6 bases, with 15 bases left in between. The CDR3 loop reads CASSLDFRTEQYF. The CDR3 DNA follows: TGTGCCAGCAGCCTGGACTTCAGGACCGAGCAGTACTTC.

In DNA, the CDR3 is TGTGCCAGCAGCCCCCCCCGGTCCAGGGAACTGTTTTTT. The encoded protein is CASSPPRSRELFF. The chain recombines TRBV9 with TRBJ1-4, with D perhaps TRBD1 (5 bases). The CDR3 covers 13 residues. Between the trimmed V and J ends, which lost 4 bases and 12 bases, there was a span of 16 bases. Germline loops: CDR1 SGDLS, CDR2 YYNGEE. Full variable domain (outside the CDR3, taken from reference TRBV9 and TRBJ1-4): DSGVTQTPKHLITATGQRVTLRCSPRSGDLSVYWYQQSLDQGLQFLIQYYNGEERAKGNILERFSAQQFPDLHSELNLSSLELGDSALYFCASSPPRSRELFFGSGTQLSVL.

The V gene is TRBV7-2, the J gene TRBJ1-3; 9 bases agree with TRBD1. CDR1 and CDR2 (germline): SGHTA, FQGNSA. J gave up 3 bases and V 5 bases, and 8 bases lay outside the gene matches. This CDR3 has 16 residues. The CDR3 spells CASSEQGAYYGNTIYF. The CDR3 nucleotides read TGTGCCAGCAGCGAACAGGGGGCCTATTATGGAAACACCATATATTTT.

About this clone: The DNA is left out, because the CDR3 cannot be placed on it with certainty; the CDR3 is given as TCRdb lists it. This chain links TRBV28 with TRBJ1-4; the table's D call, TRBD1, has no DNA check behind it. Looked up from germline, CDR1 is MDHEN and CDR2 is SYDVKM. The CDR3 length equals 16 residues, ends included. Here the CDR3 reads CASSSSAGATNEKLFF.

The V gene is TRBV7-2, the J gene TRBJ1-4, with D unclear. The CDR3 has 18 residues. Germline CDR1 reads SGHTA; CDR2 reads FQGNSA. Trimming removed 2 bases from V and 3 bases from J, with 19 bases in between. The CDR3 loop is CASSLLGASGDPNEKLFF. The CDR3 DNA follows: TGTGCCAGCAGCTTACTAGGCGCCAGCGGCGATCCTAATGAAAAACTGTTTTTT.

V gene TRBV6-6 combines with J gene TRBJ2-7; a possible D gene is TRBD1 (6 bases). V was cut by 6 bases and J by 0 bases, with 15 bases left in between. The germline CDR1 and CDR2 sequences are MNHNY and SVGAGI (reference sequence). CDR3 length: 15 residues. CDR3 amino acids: CASRKQGSGSYEQYF. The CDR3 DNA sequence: TGTGCCAGCAGGAAACAGGGATCCGGCTCCTACGAGCAGTACTTC.

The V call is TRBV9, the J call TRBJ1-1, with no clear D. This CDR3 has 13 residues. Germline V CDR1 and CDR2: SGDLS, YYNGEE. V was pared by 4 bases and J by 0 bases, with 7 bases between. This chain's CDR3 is CASSPYLNTEAFF. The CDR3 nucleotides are TGTGCCAGCAGCCCCTACTTGAACACTGAAGCTTTCTTT.

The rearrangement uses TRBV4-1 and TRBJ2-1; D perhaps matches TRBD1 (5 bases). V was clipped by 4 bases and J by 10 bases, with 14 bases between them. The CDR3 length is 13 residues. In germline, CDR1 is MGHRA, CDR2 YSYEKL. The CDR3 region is CASSPQPGMEQFF. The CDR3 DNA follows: TGCGCCAGCAGCCCCCAGCCAGGGATGGAGCAGTTCTTC.

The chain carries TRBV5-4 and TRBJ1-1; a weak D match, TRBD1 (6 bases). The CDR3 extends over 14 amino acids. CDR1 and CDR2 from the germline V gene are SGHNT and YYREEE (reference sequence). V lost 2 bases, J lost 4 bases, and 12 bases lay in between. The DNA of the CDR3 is TGTGCCAGCAGCTTTACAGGGCTTGGCACTGAAGCTTTCTTT. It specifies CASSFTGLGTEAFF. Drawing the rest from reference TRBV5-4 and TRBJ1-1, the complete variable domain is ETGVTQSPTHLIKTRGQQVTLRCSSQSGHNTVSWYQQALGQGPQFIFQYYREEENGRGNFPPRFSGLQFPNYSSELNVNALELDDSALYLCASSFTGLGTEAFFGQGTRLTVV.

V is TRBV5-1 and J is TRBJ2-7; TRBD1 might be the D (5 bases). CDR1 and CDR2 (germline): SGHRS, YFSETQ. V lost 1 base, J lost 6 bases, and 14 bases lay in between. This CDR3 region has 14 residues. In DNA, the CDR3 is TGCGCCAGCAGCTTGTTAGGGGAAAGGGGCGAGCAGTACTTC. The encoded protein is CASSLLGERGEQYF.